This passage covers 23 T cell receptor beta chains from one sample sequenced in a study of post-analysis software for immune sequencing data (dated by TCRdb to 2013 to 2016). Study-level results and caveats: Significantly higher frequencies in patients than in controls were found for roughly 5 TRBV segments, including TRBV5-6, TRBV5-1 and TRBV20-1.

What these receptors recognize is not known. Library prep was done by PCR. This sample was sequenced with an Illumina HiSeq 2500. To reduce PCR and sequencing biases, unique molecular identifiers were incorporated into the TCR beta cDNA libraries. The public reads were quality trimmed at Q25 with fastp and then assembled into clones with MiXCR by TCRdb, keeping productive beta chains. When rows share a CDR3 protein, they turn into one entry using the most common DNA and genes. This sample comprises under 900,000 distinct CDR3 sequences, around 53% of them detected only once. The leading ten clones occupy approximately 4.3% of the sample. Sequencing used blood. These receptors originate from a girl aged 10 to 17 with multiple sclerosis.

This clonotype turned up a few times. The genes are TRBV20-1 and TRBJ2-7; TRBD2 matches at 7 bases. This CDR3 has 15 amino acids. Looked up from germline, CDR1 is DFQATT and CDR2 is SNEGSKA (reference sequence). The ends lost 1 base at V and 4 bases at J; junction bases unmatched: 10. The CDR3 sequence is CSARGGTWGGYEQYF. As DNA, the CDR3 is TGCAGTGCTAGAGGTGGGACCTGGGGGGGGTACGAGCAGTACTTC.

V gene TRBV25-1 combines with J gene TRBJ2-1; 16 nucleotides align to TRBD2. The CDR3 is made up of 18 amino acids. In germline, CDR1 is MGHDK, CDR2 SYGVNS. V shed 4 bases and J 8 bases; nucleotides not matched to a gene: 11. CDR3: CASSGSRTGLAGGHEQFF. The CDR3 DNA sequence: TGTGCCAGCAGTGGCTCGCGCACGGGACTAGCGGGGGGGCATGAGCAGTTCTTC.

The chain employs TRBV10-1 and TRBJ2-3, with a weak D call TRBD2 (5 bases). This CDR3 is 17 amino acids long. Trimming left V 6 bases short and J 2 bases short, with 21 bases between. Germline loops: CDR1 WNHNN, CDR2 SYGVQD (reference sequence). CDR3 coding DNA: TGCGCCAGCAGCCTAACACCGGGGATAGGAAACACAGATACGCAGTATTTT. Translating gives CASSLTPGIGNTDTQYF.

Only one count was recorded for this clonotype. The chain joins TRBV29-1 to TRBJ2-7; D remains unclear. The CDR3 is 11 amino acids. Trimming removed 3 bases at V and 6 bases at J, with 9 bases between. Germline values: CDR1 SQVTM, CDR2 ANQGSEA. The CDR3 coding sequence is TGCAGCGTTGATTTAGTTGGCGAGCAGTACTTC. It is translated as CSVDLVGEQYF.

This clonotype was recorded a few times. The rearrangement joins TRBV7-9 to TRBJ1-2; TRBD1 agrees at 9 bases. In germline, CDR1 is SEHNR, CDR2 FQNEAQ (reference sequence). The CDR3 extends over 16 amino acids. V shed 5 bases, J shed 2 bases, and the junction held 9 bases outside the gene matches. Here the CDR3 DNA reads TGTGCCAGCAGCCTCGGGACAGGGCCTGTCAACTATGGCTACACCTTC. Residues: CASSLGTGPVNYGYTF. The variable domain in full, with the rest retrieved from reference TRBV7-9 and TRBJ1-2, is DTGVSQNPRHKITKRGQNVTFRCDPISEHNRLYWYRQTLGQGPEFLTYFQNEAQLEKSRLLSDRFSAERPKGSFSTLEIQRTEQGDSAMYLCASSLGTGPVNYGYTFGSGTRLTVV.

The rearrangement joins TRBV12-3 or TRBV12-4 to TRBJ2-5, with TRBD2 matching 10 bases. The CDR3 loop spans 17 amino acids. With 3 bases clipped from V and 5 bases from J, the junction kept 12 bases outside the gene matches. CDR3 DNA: TGTGCCAGCAGTTTCGGTATTAGCGGGGGGCATAGGGAGACCCAGTACTTC. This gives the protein CASSFGISGGHRETQYF.

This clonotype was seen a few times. This chain's CDR3 is CASSYLQQETQYF. For the CDR3, the DNA is TGTGCCAGCAGTTACTTACAGCAAGAGACCCAGTACTTC. This rearrangement joins TRBV6-6 to TRBJ2-5; unclear D gene. V was trimmed by 1 base and J by 2 bases, leaving 5 bases between them. Germline lookup yields CDR1 MNHNY and CDR2 SVGAGI (reference sequence). The CDR3 length is 13 residues.

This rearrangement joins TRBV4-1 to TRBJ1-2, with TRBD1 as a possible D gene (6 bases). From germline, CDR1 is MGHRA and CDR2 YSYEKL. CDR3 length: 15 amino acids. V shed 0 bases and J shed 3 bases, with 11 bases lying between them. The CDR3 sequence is CASSQEGRTDYGYTF. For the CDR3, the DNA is TGCGCCAGCAGCCAAGAAGGGAGGACAGACTATGGCTACACCTTC.

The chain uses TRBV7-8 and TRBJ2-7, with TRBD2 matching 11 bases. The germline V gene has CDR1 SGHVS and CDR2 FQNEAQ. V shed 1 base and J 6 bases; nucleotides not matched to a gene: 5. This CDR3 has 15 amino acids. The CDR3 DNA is TGTGCCAGCAGCTTAGGTGTTAGCGGGGGGGTCGAGCAGTACTTC. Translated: CASSLGVSGGVEQYF.

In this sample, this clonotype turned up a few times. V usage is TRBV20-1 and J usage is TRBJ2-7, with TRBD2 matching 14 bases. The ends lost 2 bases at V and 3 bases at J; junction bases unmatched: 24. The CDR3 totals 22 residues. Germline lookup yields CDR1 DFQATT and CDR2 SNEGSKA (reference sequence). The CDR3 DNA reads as TGCAGTGCTAGACCAAAAACGGGACCGGGACTAGCGGGAGAGTACCCCTTCTACGAGCAGTACTTC. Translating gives CSARPKTGPGLAGEYPFYEQYF.

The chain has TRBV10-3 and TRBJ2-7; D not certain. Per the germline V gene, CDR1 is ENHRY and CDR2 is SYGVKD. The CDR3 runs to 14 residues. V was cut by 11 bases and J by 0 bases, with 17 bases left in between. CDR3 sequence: CASMTRNNSYEQYF. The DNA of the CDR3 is TGTGCCTCGATGACGAGGAACAACTCCTACGAGCAGTACTTC.

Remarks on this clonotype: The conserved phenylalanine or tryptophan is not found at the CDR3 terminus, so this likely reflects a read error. The CDR3 reads CASSRQQETQYL. CDR3 coding DNA: TGTGCCAGCTCCCGACAGCAAGAGACCCAGTACTTA. The chain uses TRBV18 and TRBJ2-5; the D gene is possibly TRBD1 (5 bases). V was clipped by 6 bases and J by 2 bases, with 7 bases between them. The CDR3 covers 12 residues. CDR1 is KGHSH and CDR2 is LQKENI in the germline V gene.

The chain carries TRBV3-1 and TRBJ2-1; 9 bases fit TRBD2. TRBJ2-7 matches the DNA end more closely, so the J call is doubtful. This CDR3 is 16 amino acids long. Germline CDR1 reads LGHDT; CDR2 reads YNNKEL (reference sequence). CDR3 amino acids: CASSQRAGGTYNEQYF. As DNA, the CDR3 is TGTGCCAGCAGCCAGAGGGCGGGAGGGACCTACAATGAGCAGTACTTC.

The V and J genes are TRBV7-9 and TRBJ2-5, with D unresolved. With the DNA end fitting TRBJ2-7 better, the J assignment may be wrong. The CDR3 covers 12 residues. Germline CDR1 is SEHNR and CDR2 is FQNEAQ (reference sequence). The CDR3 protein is CASSFSVNEQYF. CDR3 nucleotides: TGTGCCAGCAGCTTCAGTGTAAACGAGCAGTACTTC.

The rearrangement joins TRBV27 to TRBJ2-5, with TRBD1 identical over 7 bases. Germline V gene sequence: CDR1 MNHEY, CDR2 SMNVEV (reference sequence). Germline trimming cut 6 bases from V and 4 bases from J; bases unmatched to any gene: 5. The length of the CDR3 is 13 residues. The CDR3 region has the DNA TGTGCCAGCAGACCTACAGGGGTAGAGACCCAGTACTTC. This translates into CASRPTGVETQYF.

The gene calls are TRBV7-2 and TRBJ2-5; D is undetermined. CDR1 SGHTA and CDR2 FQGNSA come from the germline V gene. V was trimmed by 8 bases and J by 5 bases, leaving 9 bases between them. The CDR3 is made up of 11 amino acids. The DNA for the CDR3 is TGTGCCAGCTCAAAGCGCGAGACCCAGTACTTC. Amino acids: CASSKRETQYF.

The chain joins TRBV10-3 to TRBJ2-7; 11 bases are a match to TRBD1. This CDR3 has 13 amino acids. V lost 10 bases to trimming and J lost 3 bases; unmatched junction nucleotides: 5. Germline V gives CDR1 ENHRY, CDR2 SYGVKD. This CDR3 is CATGQGAGYEQYF. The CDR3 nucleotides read TGTGCCACCGGACAGGGGGCGGGCTACGAGCAGTACTTC.

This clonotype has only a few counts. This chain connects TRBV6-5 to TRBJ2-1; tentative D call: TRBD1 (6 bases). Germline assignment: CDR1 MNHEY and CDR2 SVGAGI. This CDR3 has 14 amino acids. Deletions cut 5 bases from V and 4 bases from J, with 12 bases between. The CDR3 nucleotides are TGTGCCAGCAGTCCCAAGAGGGGGTACAATGAGCAGTTCTTC. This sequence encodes CASSPKRGYNEQFF.

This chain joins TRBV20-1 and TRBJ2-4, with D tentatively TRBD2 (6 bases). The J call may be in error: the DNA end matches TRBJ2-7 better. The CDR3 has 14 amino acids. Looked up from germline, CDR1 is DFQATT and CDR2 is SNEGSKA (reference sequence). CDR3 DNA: TGCAGTGCTAGAGGTAGCGGAGAGGCGTACGAGCAGTACTTC. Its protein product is CSARGSGEAYEQYF.

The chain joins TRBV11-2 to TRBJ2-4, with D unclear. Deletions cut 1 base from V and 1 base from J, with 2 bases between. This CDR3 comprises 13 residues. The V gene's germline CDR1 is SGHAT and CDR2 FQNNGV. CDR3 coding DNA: TGTGCCAGCAGCTTAGCGGCCAAAAACATTCAGTACTTC. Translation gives CASSLAAKNIQYF.

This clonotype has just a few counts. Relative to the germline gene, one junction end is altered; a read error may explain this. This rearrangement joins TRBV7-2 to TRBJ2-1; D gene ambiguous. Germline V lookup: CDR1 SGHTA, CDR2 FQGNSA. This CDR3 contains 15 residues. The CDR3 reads CASSIARSEYNEQFF. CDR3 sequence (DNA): TGTGCCAGCAGCATAGCACGGTCGGAGTACAATGAGCAGTTCTTC.

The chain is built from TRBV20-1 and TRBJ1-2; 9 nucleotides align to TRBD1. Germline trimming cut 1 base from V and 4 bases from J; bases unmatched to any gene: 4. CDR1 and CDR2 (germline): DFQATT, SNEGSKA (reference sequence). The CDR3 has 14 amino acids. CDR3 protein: CSARGDRVFYGYTF. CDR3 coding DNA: TGCAGTGCTAGAGGGGACAGGGTCTTCTATGGCTACACCTTC.

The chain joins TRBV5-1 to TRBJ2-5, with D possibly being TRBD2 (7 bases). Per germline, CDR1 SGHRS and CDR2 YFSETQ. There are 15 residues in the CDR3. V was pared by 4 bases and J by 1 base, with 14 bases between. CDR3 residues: CASSRGGAGQETQYF. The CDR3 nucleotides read TGCGCCAGCAGCAGGGGGGGCGCAGGCCAAGAGACCCAGTACTTC.